This T cell receptor beta chain was identified during a study of tissue T cells after allogeneic stem cell transplantation. Background on the study: Of the grafts for graft-versus-host disease patients, four were unmodified and three CD34-selected. Samples with visible lymphocytes on H&E were prioritized for sequencing. The study's findings and limits: This small cohort was clinically heterogeneous, and sampling depth was a limitation. Few T cell clones were shared across patients, but motif clusters showed tissue-specific shared signatures.

Germline V gene data show CDR1 as KGHSH and CDR2 as LQKENI. This CDR3 has 15 residues. V gave up 6 bases and J gave up 5 bases, with 16 bases separating them. The repertoire was sequenced with immunoSEQ multiplex PCR; TCRdb's copy has only in-frame clones and lacks some. The sample has 2,000 to 2,500 clones; around 64% are singletons. Enrolled prospectively were adult allogeneic hematopoietic cell transplant recipients whose graft-versus-host disease was steroid-refractory. A few counts support this clone. The antigen remains unidentified. The chain couples TRBV18 to TRBJ1-4; D call uncertain. Specimen: transverse colon tissue, collected at autopsy. The clonotype originates from an older male patient with steroid-refractory graft-versus-host disease after an allogeneic stem cell transplant. Some T cells could come from the graft donor. The CDR3 loop reads CASSLVALQNEKLFF. CDR3 nucleotide sequence: TGTGCCAGCTCCCTGGTGGCGCTACAAAATGAAAAACTGTTTTTT.